This T cell receptor (beta chain) was observed in a study of memory CD4+ T cells and cytomegalovirus serostatus (dated by TCRdb to about 2019). As for the study more broadly: The 35 or so healthy Belgian adults in the cohort included 9 who were CMV seropositive and roughly 25 who were CMV seronegative. To replicate a published TCR-based CMV serostatus classifier, the researchers sequenced the CD4+ memory TCRbeta repertoires of a Belgian cohort whose cytomegalovirus serostatus was known. What the authors observed across the whole study: On the Belgian cohort, the classifier based on the original framework reached a median bootstrapped AUC of nearly 0.97, with a 95% CI of 0.76-1.00. The results were read as suggesting that the CMV-associated TCR signature is, for the most part, present in the CD4+ memory repertoire. Of more than 150 previously reported CMV-associated TCRbeta sequences, some 67 appeared in the CD4+ memory repertoires, each in one to five individuals. Only CD4+CD45RO+ memory cells were sequenced, in contrast to the original study, which included naive and memory CD4+ and CD8+ populations. For predicting CMV serostatus, the median bootstrapped AUC was roughly 0.96 using the original framework and about 0.9 using a US-trained random forest.

From cysteine to phenylalanine, the CDR3 is 18 amino acids long. Only the CDR3 DNA stays, 54 bases, in frame from base 1. V was cut back by 1 base and J by 0 bases, leaving a gap of 16 bases between them. CDR1 SGHNT and CDR2 YENEEA are derived from the germline V gene. Concerning this clone itself: No antigen is known for it. No per-base quality is available; no much larger clone lies one base away.

Genomic DNA was extracted from sorted cells with the Quick-DNA Microprep Kit. Amplification of TCRbeta DNA was done with the immunoSEQ hsTCRbeta kit, following the protocol from the manufacturer. An Illumina MiSeq instrument was used to sequence the TCRbeta libraries. On the study's bioinformatics: Following removal of out-of-frame sequences, some 2 million distinct TCRbeta sequences were retained, with an average of roughly 70,000 per individual. Each individual was scored using the number of 150 to 200 previously reported CMV-associated TCRbeta sequences that the individual carried and the total number of productive distinct TCRbeta sequences. A beta-binomial model was reimplemented in Python, and scikit-learn random forests with default parameters were trained on data from the US cohort. Classifier performance on the Belgian cohort was summarized as median AUC with percentile confidence intervals calculated over 10,000 bootstrap iterations. Not all clones reach the TCRdb copy of this immuneACCESS table, which keeps in-frame sequences only. Checked studies attribute under half of the gap to unresolved V genes and leave the rest unexplained. The V and J calls and clone size were taken over from that table, and D and trimming were inferred from the DNA. The sample yields some 48,000 clones; about 73% were counted once. The ten most abundant clones make up around 0.94% of the sample.

A FACSAria II was used to sort memory CD4+ T cells, defined as single viable CD3+CD4+CD8-CD45RO+ cells. CMV serostatus was determined using a Roche Elecsys assay that detects serum IgG against CMV pp150, pp28, p38 and p52. Once the samples were thawed, total CD4+ T cells were enriched through positive selection using CD4 magnetic microbeads. Samples originated from another study that specifically interrogated the CD4+ T cell memory repertoire. Peripheral blood mononuclear cells were isolated and cryopreserved following standard operating procedures; serum was stored at -80 °C. Staining used CD3-PerCP (BW264/56), CD4-APC (RPA-T4), CD45RO-PE (UCHT1) and CD8-Pacific Orange (3B5) antibodies, with Sytox blue excluding non-viable cells.

Sequenced: memory CD4+ T cells from blood. Here the chain combines TRBV11-3 and TRBJ1-3; the D segment cannot be called with confidence. The clonotype was recovered from an adult in good health and CMV-seronegative. The DNA sequence is as follows: TGTGCCAGCAGCTTAGCGGGCAGGTCCTCGTTCTCTGGAAACACCATATATTTT. This encodes CASSLAGRSSFSGNTIYF.